Listed here is a single T cell receptor (beta chain). Its antigen is not known. This sample was taken from a study of CD8+ T cells in alopecia areata. Study-wide results and caveats: Besides other cells, scalp samples also yield sequences of resident alphabeta T cells from normal skin. In lesional scalp, particularly from alopecia totalis/universalis, clonality was higher than in normal scalp. Although TCR sharing was seen in mice, sharing across patients was less clear, possibly for HLA-related reasons.

The authors extracted RNA and reverse transcribed it into cDNA as the sequencing template. The repertoire was sequenced with immunoSEQ multiplex PCR; TCRdb's copy has only in-frame clones and lacks some. This table holds about 190,000 clones, around 60% found once. The CDR3 is made up of 13 amino acids. V was clipped by 2 bases and J by 4 bases, with 10 bases between them. Germline V gene lookup returns CDR1 GTSNPN and CDR2 SVGIG (reference sequence). The clonotype comes from a human donor with alopecia areata. The J gene is TRBJ2-3, the V gene TRBV30, with D maybe TRBD2 (5 bases). The input for sequencing was CD4+ T cells sorted from blood, taken at week 0. CDR3 region: CAWSPRRADTQYF. The CDR3 region has the DNA TGTGCCTGGAGTCCTAGGCGGGCAGATACGCAGTATTTT.